Listed below are T cell receptor beta chains from one sample, sequenced in a study of blood T cell repertoires in COVID-19. The table came from immunoSEQ multiplex PCR; TCRdb's copy has only in-frame clones and leaves some out. This repertoire shows about 370,000 clones, around 89% found once; its top ten account for about 1%. The sample taken for sequencing was PBMCs or T cells enriched from blood (not recorded which). These receptors were collected from a man between 18 and 29 years old who had recovered from COVID-19. Each CDR3 is given with its conserved first and last residue. Fields, in order: J gene, V gene, D gene, CDR3 length, clone size, CDR3 protein, CDR3 DNA. A D gene is named only where the DNA matches it firmly. Rows may omit the clone size; those that give it use once, few, many or a size class.

j_call: TRBJ2-1; v_call: TRBV7-9; d_call: TRBD1; cdr3_length: 16; clone_size: once; cdr3_aa: CASSPKDRGAYNEQFF; cdr3_nt: TGTGCCAGCAGCCCCAAAGACAGGGGAGCATACAATGAGCAGTTCTTC
j_call: TRBJ1-1; v_call: TRBV11-2; d_call: TRBD1; cdr3_length: 18; clone_size: .; cdr3_aa: CASAKDAPGGVGDTEAFF; cdr3_nt: TGTGCCAGCGCGAAGGATGCGCCAGGGGGCGTTGGGGACACTGAAGCTTTCTTT
j_call: TRBJ1-6; v_call: TRBV5-8; d_call: TRBD1; cdr3_length: 18; clone_size: .; cdr3_aa: CASSHQGQGTRYNSPLHF; cdr3_nt: TGTGCCAGCAGCCACCAGGGACAGGGAACGCGGTATAATTCACCCCTCCACTTT
j_call: TRBJ2-2; v_call: TRBV15; d_call: .; cdr3_length: 14; clone_size: .; cdr3_aa: CATSRERGTGELFF; cdr3_nt: TGTGCCACCAGCAGAGAGCGCGGTACCGGGGAGCTGTTTTTT
j_call: TRBJ1-6; v_call: TRBV21-1; d_call: .; cdr3_length: 16; clone_size: few; cdr3_aa: CASSRPTTGLHSPLHF; cdr3_nt: TGTGCCAGCAGCCGGCCGACGACAGGGCTGCATTCACCCCTCCACTTT
j_call: TRBJ2-3; v_call: TRBV18; d_call: TRBD2; cdr3_length: 18; clone_size: .; cdr3_aa: CASSPTSGRPVSTDTQYF; cdr3_nt: TGTGCCAGCTCACCAACTAGCGGGAGGCCAGTATCCACAGATACGCAGTATTTT
j_call: TRBJ1-5; v_call: TRBV12-5; d_call: TRBD1; cdr3_length: 12; clone_size: .; cdr3_aa: CASGLGQGSEHF; cdr3_nt: TGTGCTAGTGGTTTGGGACAGGGGTCGGAGCATTTT
j_call: TRBJ2-5; v_call: TRBV7-9; d_call: .; cdr3_length: 14; clone_size: .; cdr3_aa: CASSLEAGQETQYF; cdr3_nt: TGTGCCAGCAGCTTAGAAGCGGGCCAAGAGACCCAGTACTTC
j_call: TRBJ2-7; v_call: TRBV6-1; d_call: .; cdr3_length: 12; clone_size: .; cdr3_aa: CASSQARYEQYF; cdr3_nt: TGTGCCAGCAGTCAAGCTCGGTACGAGCAGTACTTC
j_call: TRBJ2-5; v_call: TRBV19; d_call: TRBD2; cdr3_length: 15; clone_size: .; cdr3_aa: CASSLAGGAPKTQYF; cdr3_nt: TGTGCCAGTAGTTTAGCGGGAGGCGCGCCCAAGACCCAGTACTTC
j_call: TRBJ2-3; v_call: TRBV4-1; d_call: TRBD2; cdr3_length: 18; clone_size: .; cdr3_aa: CASSLLPGLAGVTDTQYF; cdr3_nt: TGCGCCAGCAGCCTACTTCCAGGACTAGCGGGGGTCACAGATACGCAGTATTTT
j_call: TRBJ1-2; v_call: TRBV6-5; d_call: TRBD1; cdr3_length: 16; clone_size: .; cdr3_aa: CASSYFGQGANYGYTF; cdr3_nt: TGTGCCAGCAGTTACTTCGGACAGGGTGCTAACTATGGCTACACCTTC
j_call: TRBJ1-2; v_call: TRBV9; d_call: .; cdr3_length: 15; clone_size: .; cdr3_aa: CASSLNGGSEGGYTF; cdr3_nt: TGTGCCAGCAGCCTCAACGGTGGTTCGGAGGGCGGCTACACCTTC
j_call: TRBJ2-7; v_call: TRBV12-3/TRBV12-4; d_call: TRBD2; cdr3_length: 11; clone_size: few; cdr3_aa: CASSLGGEQYF; cdr3_nt: TGTGCCAGCAGTTTGGGAGGGGAGCAGTACTTC
j_call: TRBJ2-7; v_call: TRBV5-6; d_call: .; cdr3_length: 12; clone_size: .; cdr3_aa: CASSLSGYEQYF; cdr3_nt: TGTGCCAGCAGCTTATCCGGGTACGAGCAGTACTTC
j_call: TRBJ1-2; v_call: TRBV19; d_call: .; cdr3_length: 15; clone_size: .; cdr3_aa: CASSGQSLAFYGYTF; cdr3_nt: TGTGCCAGTAGTGGACAGAGTTTGGCCTTCTATGGCTACACCTTC
j_call: TRBJ2-2; v_call: TRBV3-1/TRBV3-2; d_call: TRBD2; cdr3_length: 18; clone_size: .; cdr3_aa: CASSQVRTSGWNTGELFF; cdr3_nt: TGTGCCAGCAGCCAAGTCCGAACTAGCGGCTGGAACACCGGGGAGCTGTTTTTT
j_call: TRBJ1-2; v_call: TRBV3-1/TRBV3-2; d_call: TRBD1; cdr3_length: 18; clone_size: .; cdr3_aa: CASSHILSRTGPNYGYTF; cdr3_nt: TGTGCCAGCAGCCACATATTGTCACGGACAGGCCCTAACTATGGCTACACCTTC
j_call: TRBJ1-6; v_call: TRBV19; d_call: .; cdr3_length: 14; clone_size: .; cdr3_aa: CASTGQGSNSPLHF; cdr3_nt: TGTGCCAGTACGGGGCAGGGGAGTAATTCACCCCTCCACTTT
j_call: TRBJ1-5; v_call: TRBV5-6; d_call: TRBD1; cdr3_length: 14; clone_size: few; cdr3_aa: CASSWGTGYQPQHF; cdr3_nt: TGTGCCAGCAGCTGGGGGACAGGGTATCAGCCCCAGCATTTT
j_call: TRBJ1-3; v_call: TRBV5-1; d_call: .; cdr3_length: 15; clone_size: .; cdr3_aa: CASSQTGLSGNTIYF; cdr3_nt: TGCGCCAGCAGCCAGACGGGACTATCTGGAAACACCATATATTTT
j_call: TRBJ2-5; v_call: TRBV2; d_call: TRBD1; cdr3_length: 14; clone_size: .; cdr3_aa: CASSIGTDQETQYF; cdr3_nt: TGTGCCAGCAGCATAGGGACAGACCAAGAGACCCAGTACTTC
j_call: TRBJ1-2; v_call: TRBV7-9; d_call: .; cdr3_length: 15; clone_size: .; cdr3_aa: CASSPGLAPNYGYTF; cdr3_nt: TGTGCCAGCAGCCCCGGCCTAGCCCCAAACTATGGCTACACCTTC
j_call: TRBJ1-1; v_call: TRBV2; d_call: TRBD1; cdr3_length: 12; clone_size: many; cdr3_aa: CATGGRNTEAFF; cdr3_nt: TGTGCCACAGGGGGCCGGAACACTGAAGCTTTCTTT